These 24 T cell receptor beta chains originate from one sample sequenced in a study of neoadjuvant anti-PD-1 for oral cavity cancer. The method was immunoSEQ multiplex PCR; TCRdb's version includes in-frame clones alone and lacks a portion of them. Of about 42,000 clones listed, approximately 80% are singletons. Documented time point: after neoadjuvant nivolumab, at surgical resection. Sequencing used PBMCs, obtained after nivolumab (anti-PD-1) treatment. These receptors all come from a person aged 40 to 85 with oral cavity squamous cell carcinoma.

J is TRBJ1-5 and V is TRBV6-1; the match to TRBD1 covers 7 bases. V shed 2 bases, J shed 2 bases, and the junction held 6 bases outside the gene matches. CDR3 length equals 16 residues. Germline V CDR1 and CDR2: MNHNS, SASEGT. CDR3 amino acids: CASSEYRGVGNQPQHF. CDR3 DNA sequence: TGTGCCAGCAGTGAATACAGGGGAGTGGGCAATCAGCCCCAGCATTTT.

The J gene is TRBJ2-7, the V gene TRBV4-2; D may be TRBD2 (5 bases). The CDR3 covers 13 residues. CDR1 LGHNA and CDR2 YNFKEQ come from the germline V gene. Trimming left V 2 bases short and J 3 bases short, with 8 bases between. CDR3 amino acids: CASSQPRDYEQYF. CDR3 in DNA: TGTGCCAGCAGCCAACCTCGGGACTACGAGCAGTACTTC.

This clone was seen just once. The rearrangement joins TRBV6-1 to TRBJ2-1; 7 bases fit TRBD2. Germline CDR1 and CDR2: MNHNS and SASEGT. The V segment lost 2 bases and the J segment 3 bases; nucleotides outside the gene matches: 7. The CDR3 runs 16 residues. The CDR3 coding sequence is TGTGCCAGCAGTGAATTTGCGGGAGTTGACTACAATGAGCAGTTCTTC. This codes for CASSEFAGVDYNEQFF.

The gene calls are TRBV2 and TRBJ2-1; the match to TRBD1 covers 8 bases. Losses at the gene ends were 7 bases for V and 4 bases for J; bases not matched to a gene: 6. The CDR3 consists of 14 residues. Per germline, CDR1 SNHLY and CDR2 FYNNEI. CDR3 DNA: TGTGCCAGCATTCCAGGGACAGGTTACAATGAGCAGTTCTTC. This encodes CASIPGTGYNEQFF.

In this sample, this clone turned up a few times. Written as DNA, the CDR3 is TGTGCCAGCAGCGTGGAGCGTACCTCCTACAATGAGCAGTTCTTC. Its protein is CASSVERTSYNEQFF. This sequence joins TRBV9 and TRBJ2-1; unclear D gene. The CDR3 contains 15 residues. Looked up from germline, CDR1 is SGDLS and CDR2 is YYNGEE. Trimming removed 2 bases at V and 0 bases at J, with 9 bases between.

This clone was picked up a small number of times. The chain has TRBV7-2 and TRBJ2-2, with 10 bases that match TRBD2. The V and J ends lost 3 bases and 5 bases, in that order; junction bases with no gene match: 6. The V gene's germline CDR1 is SGHTA and CDR2 FQGNSA. The CDR3 extends over 16 amino acids. The DNA for the CDR3 is TGTGCCAGCAGCTTGCTAAGCGGGGGGGCAACCGGGGAGCTGTTTTTT. It encodes CASSLLSGGATGELFF.

The chain links TRBV5-1 to TRBJ1-1; tentative D call: TRBD1 (6 bases). The CDR3 runs 14 residues. V lost 4 bases and J lost 1, with 11 bases in between. CDR1 and CDR2 from the germline V gene are SGHRS and YFSETQ. The CDR3 region has the DNA TGCGCCAGCAGCCCTGGACAGCCGAACACTGAAGCTTTCTTT. Translation gives CASSPGQPNTEAFF.

The chain joins TRBV28 to TRBJ2-7, with 11 bases fitting TRBD2. The V gene's germline CDR1 is MDHEN and CDR2 SYDVKM. The CDR3 is 15 residues long. V gave up 5 bases and J gave up 1 base; unmatched junction bases: 4. CDR3 sequence (DNA): TGTGCCAGCAGTCTAGCGGGAGGTGGATCCTACGAGCAGTACTTC. Protein product: CASSLAGGGSYEQYF.

The chain combines TRBV6-1 with TRBJ2-2; possible D gene TRBD1, 5 bases. CDR1 MNHNS and CDR2 SASEGT come from the germline V gene. The length of the CDR3 is 15 residues. Trimming cost V 4 bases and J 4 bases, with 13 bases left between them. Written as DNA, the CDR3 is TGTGCCAGCAGTGCTAATCCAGGGCCCACCGGGGAGCTGTTTTTT. Translated, it gives CASSANPGPTGELFF.

This clone was counted between two and nine times. This sequence joins TRBV14 and TRBJ1-1; D not certain. The germline V gene encodes CDR1 SGHDN and CDR2 FVKESK. The CDR3 length is 17 residues. Trimming pared 4 bases from V and 1 base from J, leaving 19 bases between. The CDR3, as DNA: TGTGCCAGCAGCCCAAGGGTCCTAACCTACCAGAACACTGAAGCTTTCTTT. It translates to CASSPRVLTYQNTEAFF.

This clone qualifies as medium-sized. The chain links TRBV11-2 to TRBJ2-5; D not resolved. V dropped 2 bases and J dropped 3 bases, with 4 bases sitting between them. Germline CDR1 SGHAT, CDR2 FQNNGV. The CDR3 consists of 12 residues. The CDR3 sequence is CASSLYEETQYF. The DNA for the CDR3 is TGTGCCAGCAGCTTATATGAAGAGACCCAGTACTTC.

The chain carries TRBV5-6 and TRBJ1-5; D perhaps matches TRBD1 (5 bases). The germline gives CDR1 SGHDT, CDR2 YYEEEE. The CDR3 runs 19 residues. Trimming removed 3 bases from V and 0 bases from J, with 22 bases in between. Written as DNA, the CDR3 is TGTGCCAGCAGCTGGAGCAGGGCCCCCACTCGGGATAGCAATCAGCCCCAGCATTTT. Translated: CASSWSRAPTRDSNQPQHF.

The V gene is TRBV10-3, the J gene TRBJ2-4; D call uncertain. V lost 2 bases, J lost 2 bases, and 10 bases lay in between. Germline V lookup: CDR1 ENHRY, CDR2 SYGVKD. The CDR3 spans 15 residues. The CDR3 loop is CAISESEGPKNIQYF. The CDR3 DNA sequence: TGTGCCATCAGTGAGAGCGAAGGTCCCAAAAACATTCAGTACTTC.

This chain connects TRBV19 to TRBJ2-7, with D perhaps matching TRBD1 (6 bases). V gave up 5 bases and J gave up 1 base, with 9 bases separating them. Germline assignment: CDR1 LNHDA and CDR2 SQIVND (reference sequence). This CDR3 comprises 13 residues. Here the CDR3 reads CASSGQYSYEQYF. The CDR3 nucleotides read TGTGCCAGTAGTGGACAGTATTCCTACGAGCAGTACTTC.

The J gene is TRBJ1-5, the V gene TRBV9; a weak D match, TRBD1 (5 bases). The V gene's germline CDR1 is SGDLS and CDR2 YYNGEE. The CDR3 loop spans 15 amino acids. The V and J ends lost 4 bases and 3 bases respectively, with 14 bases between them. The CDR3 protein is CASSLSGGSNQPQHF. The CDR3 nucleotides are TGTGCCAGCAGCCTTAGCGGGGGATCCAATCAGCCCCAGCATTTT.

This clone qualifies as large. This chain uses TRBV5-1 with TRBJ2-1; 11 nucleotides agree with TRBD2. In germline, CDR1 is SGHRS, CDR2 YFSETQ. Unmatched junction bases numbered 8, after V lost 3 bases and J lost 3 bases. The CDR3 covers 17 residues. CDR3 sequence (DNA): TGCGCCAGCAGCTCACGCCCGGGACTAGCGGACTACAATGAGCAGTTCTTC. Translating it yields CASSSRPGLADYNEQFF. Filled out from reference TRBV5-1 and TRBJ2-1, the complete variable domain reads KAGVTQTPRYLIKTRGQQVTLSCSPISGHRSVSWYQQTPGQGLQFLFEYFSETQRNKGNFPGRFSGRQFSNSRSEMNVSTLELGDSALYLCASSSRPGLADYNEQFFGPGTRLTVL.

The rearrangement joins TRBV10-1 to TRBJ2-5; 11 bases match TRBD2. The J call may not be correct, given that the DNA end is closer to TRBJ2-7. This CDR3 has 14 amino acids. Per the germline V gene, CDR1 is WNHNN and CDR2 is SYGVQD (reference sequence). The CDR3 region is CASSTSGGRFEQYF. CDR3 DNA sequence: TGCGCCAGCAGTACTAGCGGGGGTCGTTTCGAGCAGTACTTC.

J is TRBJ2-5 and V is TRBV5-1, with unresolved D. CDR3 length equals 13 residues. Germline values: CDR1 SGHRS, CDR2 YFSETQ. V was trimmed by 4 bases and J by 1 base, leaving 8 bases between them. The chain's CDR3 is CASSPYSQETQYF. The CDR3 DNA is TGCGCCAGCAGCCCCTACAGCCAAGAGACCCAGTACTTC.

This chain links TRBV4-2 with TRBJ1-1; no firm D call. With 2 bases removed from V and 8 bases from J, the gap between germline ends came to 12 bases. The germline V gene has CDR1 LGHNA and CDR2 YNFKEQ. CDR3 size: 13 residues. The CDR3 is CASSQIGYPEAFF. CDR3 bases: TGTGCCAGCAGCCAAATCGGCTATCCCGAAGCTTTCTTT.

Here the CDR3 reads CASMDKNIQYF. DNA of the CDR3: TGTGCCAGTATGGACAAAAACATTCAGTACTTC. The chain employs TRBV19 and TRBJ2-4; D remains ambiguous. This CDR3 contains 11 residues. In germline, CDR1 is LNHDA, CDR2 SQIVND (reference sequence). With 7 bases removed from V and 3 bases from J, the gap between germline ends came to 4 bases.

For the CDR3, the DNA is TGTGCCAGCAGTGAACGGGGGGGATACAATGAGCAGTTCTTC. Translating it yields CASSERGGYNEQFF. V usage is TRBV2 and J usage is TRBJ2-1; 8 bases align to TRBD2. CDR1 and CDR2 (germline): SNHLY, FYNNEI. The CDR3 contains 14 residues. The V and J ends lost 2 bases and 4 bases, in that order; junction bases with no gene match: 1.

The V call is TRBV14, the J call TRBJ2-2; D is undetermined. CDR1 and CDR2 from the germline V gene are SGHDN and FVKESK. V lost 4 bases to trimming and J lost 8 bases, with 11 bases between them. The CDR3 is made up of 13 amino acids. The CDR3 protein is CASSRHSQGELFF. DNA for the CDR3: TGTGCCAGCAGCCGACACAGCCAAGGGGAGCTGTTTTTT.

CDR3 bases: TGTGCCAGCAGCTTAAGCGGGGGTTCTGGAAACACCATATATTTT. This sequence encodes CASSLSGGSGNTIYF. The V gene is TRBV7-8, the J gene TRBJ1-3, with a possible D match to TRBD1 (5 bases). V lost 2 bases and J lost 1, with 9 bases in between. The germline V gene encodes CDR1 SGHVS and CDR2 FQNEAQ. CDR3 length: 15 amino acids.

The chain joins TRBV11-2 to TRBJ1-3; D remains ambiguous. The CDR3 has 17 residues. Germline V lookup: CDR1 SGHAT, CDR2 FQNNGV. V lost 3 bases, J lost 2 bases, and 17 bases lay in between. The CDR3 DNA reads TGTGCCAGCAGCTTCCCTACCACGGGAGAAACTGGAAACACCATATATTTT. This codes for CASSFPTTGETGNTIYF.